The 5 T cell receptor beta chains below were found in one sample sequenced in a study of regulatory T cells in long-lasting Graves disease. Investigators prepared the TCR beta libraries by applying iRepertoire HTBI primers and Arm-PCR of CDR3 regions. TCRdb re-called the multiplex PCR reads with MiXCR, one entry per CDR3 protein. The sample gives a few hundred thousand distinct CDR3 sequences, 15% to 20% of which show up once; 13% to 15% is in the top ten. Time point noted: newly diagnosed GD, antithyroid drugs for less than 3 months. The TCR library was made from RNA extracted from PBMCs. Another study also made use of these data, one on T cells in Graves' hyperthyroidism and ophthalmopathy.

The specimen was peripheral blood mononuclear cells (PBMCs), collected at new diagnosis, from a patient treated with antithyroid drugs. The receptor source for this set is a woman aged 25 to 39 with Graves disease.

The rearrangement joins TRBV12-3 or TRBV12-4 to TRBJ2-3; 14 positions agree with TRBD2. The V segment lost 2 bases and the J segment 1 base; nucleotides outside the gene matches: 2. CDR3 size: 17 residues. CDR3 sequence (DNA): TGTGCCAGCAGTTTACGACTAGCGGGGGGGCGCACAGATACGCAGTATTTT. Protein product: CASSLRLAGGRTDTQYF.

A word on this clonotype: A far larger clone is one base from this, pointing to a likely read error. The CDR3 end shows no conserved phenylalanine or tryptophan, and so a read error is likely. The chain joins TRBV6-1 to TRBJ1-5; possible D gene TRBD1, 5 bases. CDR1 MNHNS and CDR2 SASEGT come from the germline V gene. The CDR3 spans 14 residues. V was shortened by 5 bases and J by 0 bases, with 8 bases between the two germline ends. DNA of the CDR3: TGTGCCAGCAGTCGGGGGGGTAGCAATCAGCCCCAGCATTCT. Translating gives CASSRGGSNQPQHS.

This clonotype occurred many times. The chain combines TRBV6-5 with TRBJ1-1; D is unresolved. V was cut by 3 bases and J by 1 base, with 9 bases left in between. The CDR3 has 14 amino acids. Per germline, CDR1 MNHEY and CDR2 SVGAGI. The CDR3 loop reads CASSYAVGNTEAFF. Here the CDR3 DNA reads TGTGCCAGCAGTTATGCGGTGGGGAACACTGAAGCTTTCTTT.

This clonotype has more than one count but fewer than ten. The chain recombines TRBV13 with TRBJ2-3; TRBD2 agrees at 7 bases. This CDR3 comprises 18 residues. Germline V gene lookup returns CDR1 PRHDT and CDR2 FYEKMQ (reference sequence). After removal of 4 bases from V and 1 base from J, the junction contained 14 bases not matched to a gene. CDR3 nucleotide sequence: TGTGCCAGCAGCTCCCCCCATACGATTGGGGGGGGCACAGATACGCAGTATTTT. Residues: CASSSPHTIGGGTDTQYF. Together with reference TRBV13 and TRBJ2-3, the CDR3 gives the full variable domain: AAGVIQSPRHLIKEKRETATLKCYPIPRHDTVYWYQQGPGQDPQFLISFYEKMQSDKGSIPDRFSAQQFSDYHSELNMSSLELGDSALYFCASSSPHTIGGGTDTQYFGPGTRLTVL.

This clonotype was counted ten times or more. J is TRBJ1-3 and V is TRBV7-2; 7 positions match TRBD1. The germline V gene encodes CDR1 SGHTA and CDR2 FQGNSA. The CDR3 length is 17 residues. With 5 bases clipped from V and 0 bases from J, the junction kept 10 bases outside the gene matches. CDR3 sequence: CASSPQGGLTSGNTIYF. The DNA of the CDR3 is TGTGCCAGCAGCCCGCAGGGGGGCCTTACCTCTGGAAACACCATATATTTT.